Listed here are 24 T cell receptor beta chains from one sample, sequenced in a study of blood T cell repertoires in COVID-19. The repertoire was sequenced with immunoSEQ multiplex PCR; TCRdb's copy has only in-frame clones and lacks some. Here the sample spans about 270,000 clones, around 86% being singletons. The sequenced material came from peripheral blood. These TCRs come from a woman between 55 and 75 years old who had recovered from COVID-19.

The genes are TRBV29-1 and TRBJ2-7; the D is unclear. Germline CDR1 and CDR2: SQVTM and ANQGSEA. Deletions cut 6 bases from V and 2 bases from J, with 14 bases between. This CDR3 has 13 residues. Written as DNA, the CDR3 is TGCAGCGTGCGACTCAAGTCGGCCTACGAGCAGTACTTC. Its translation is CSVRLKSAYEQYF.

The V and J genes are TRBV28 and TRBJ1-4; no definite D call. Germline V lookup: CDR1 MDHEN, CDR2 SYDVKM. V gave up 4 bases and J gave up 1 base, with 10 bases separating them. This CDR3 contains 15 residues. CDR3 protein: CASSYDPGTNEKLFF. CDR3 DNA: TGTGCCAGCAGTTACGATCCAGGAACTAATGAAAAACTGTTTTTT. Based on the CDR3 plus reference TRBV28 and TRBJ1-4, the full variable domain is DVKVTQSSRYLVKRTGEKVFLECVQDMDHENMFWYRQDPGLGLRLIYFSYDVKMKEKGDIPEGYSVSREKKERFSLILESASTNQTSMYLCASSYDPGTNEKLFFGSGTQLSVL.

V is TRBV10-3 and J is TRBJ2-3; 11 bases match TRBD2. The CDR3 runs 18 residues. Trimming took 8 bases from V and 2 from J; bases not matched to a gene: 15. Per the germline V gene, CDR1 is ENHRY and CDR2 is SYGVKD. CDR3 sequence (DNA): TGTGCCATCGCCAAAGCTAGCGGGGGGAAGTCCTACACAGATACGCAGTATTTT. Its translation: CAIAKASGGKSYTDTQYF.

The chain has TRBV5-1 and TRBJ2-2, with TRBD2 matching 7 bases. The CDR3 has 15 residues. CDR1 and CDR2 from the germline V gene are SGHRS and YFSETQ. Germline trimming cut 7 bases from V and 4 bases from J; bases unmatched to any gene: 10. This CDR3 is CASGEGTGFTGELFF. The CDR3 DNA is TGCGCCAGCGGGGAGGGCACAGGTTTCACCGGGGAGCTGTTTTTT.

This clone has only one observation. The chain uses TRBV5-5 and TRBJ2-5; 11 nucleotides match TRBD2. CDR3 size: 18 residues. V lost 1 base to trimming and J lost 2 bases; unmatched junction nucleotides: 10. From germline, CDR1 is SGHKS and CDR2 YYEKEE (reference sequence). The CDR3 loop is CASSLLRLAGGIQETQYF. In DNA form, the CDR3 reads TGTGCCAGCAGCTTGTTAAGGCTAGCGGGGGGAATACAAGAGACCCAGTACTTC.

This clone was observed a few times. The chain links TRBV19 to TRBJ1-5; 7 bases line up with TRBD1. This CDR3 comprises 19 residues. CDR1 is LNHDA, CDR2 SQIVND, per germline (reference sequence). V was pared by 1 base and J by 0 bases, with 12 bases of the junction left unmatched. The CDR3 is CASSIGDSQAYNSNQPQHF. CDR3 DNA: TGTGCCAGTAGTATAGGGGACAGCCAAGCCTATAATAGCAATCAGCCCCAGCATTTT.

CDR3: CASSVGLAGDNEQFF. The CDR3 nucleotides are TGTGCCAGCAGTGTCGGACTAGCGGGGGACAATGAGCAGTTCTTC. The rearrangement joins TRBV2 to TRBJ2-1; 13 positions agree with TRBD2. The junction had 2 bases not matched to a gene; V was cut back by 4 bases and J by 5 bases. This CDR3 has 15 amino acids. The germline CDR1 and CDR2 sequences are SNHLY and FYNNEI. Filled out from reference TRBV2 and TRBJ2-1, the complete variable domain reads EPEVTQTPSHQVTQMGQEVILRCVPISNHLYFYWYRQILGQKVEFLVSFYNNEISEKSEIFDDQFSVERPDGSNFTLKIRSTKLEDSAMYFCASSVGLAGDNEQFFGPGTRLTVL.

This sequence joins TRBV28 and TRBJ1-4; D is unresolved. The CDR3 sequence is 13 residues long. With 5 bases removed from V and 8 bases from J, the gap between germline ends came to 12 bases. Germline assignment: CDR1 MDHEN and CDR2 SYDVKM. In DNA, the CDR3 is TGTGCCAGCAGTCCCCCGGGGATAGAAAAACTGTTTTTT. It translates to CASSPPGIEKLFF.

This clone has a single count. This chain links TRBV7-9 with TRBJ1-2, with 7 nucleotides matching TRBD1. Germline-derived CDR1 and CDR2 are SEHNR and FQNEAQ (reference sequence). With 4 bases clipped from V and 6 bases from J, the junction kept 11 bases outside the gene matches. The CDR3 totals 15 residues. The CDR3 sequence: CASSSTLEGAHGYTF. The CDR3 region has the DNA TGTGCCAGCAGCTCGACCCTGGAGGGGGCACATGGCTACACCTTC.

The genes are TRBV5-1 and TRBJ2-1; 11 bases fit TRBD2. The CDR3 runs 18 residues. Germline V CDR1 and CDR2: SGHRS, YFSETQ. V trimming: 1 base; J trimming: 1 base; junction bases outside the gene matches: 7. CDR3 sequence (DNA): TGCGCCAGCAGCTTGTGGCTAGCGGGGGGCGGATCCTACAATGAGCAGTTCTTC. This codes for CASSLWLAGGGSYNEQFF.

This clone was seen a few times. The J gene is TRBJ2-5, the V gene TRBV4-3, with D unresolved. This CDR3 is 17 amino acids long. From germline, CDR1 is LGHNA and CDR2 YSLEER. The V end lost 4 bases, the J end lost 5 bases, and 23 bases lay between the germline ends. The CDR3 is CASSRDLGAGVPETQYF. The CDR3 DNA is TGCGCCAGCAGCCGAGACCTCGGAGCTGGCGTCCCGGAGACCCAGTACTTC.

The chain combines TRBV19 with TRBJ2-1; 11 bases map to TRBD2. The germline V gene has CDR1 LNHDA and CDR2 SQIVND (reference sequence). V was clipped by 4 bases and J by 7 bases; unmatched bases: 6. The CDR3 runs to 15 residues. Here the CDR3 DNA reads TGTGCCAGTAGTACACTAGCGGGGGTAACAAATGAGCAGTTCTTC. It encodes CASSTLAGVTNEQFF.

V is TRBV5-5 and J is TRBJ1-1; possibly TRBD1 for D (5 bases). The CDR3 totals 14 residues. V shed 3 bases and J shed 0 bases, with 9 bases lying between them. Germline V lookup: CDR1 SGHKS, CDR2 YYEKEE (reference sequence). CDR3 coding DNA: TGTGCCAGCAGCTCAGGGTTTATGAACACTGAAGCTTTCTTT. This translates into CASSSGFMNTEAFF.

This chain joins TRBV23-1 and TRBJ2-5; a possible D gene is TRBD1 (6 bases). TRBV23-1 is reported as an ORF; its role is uncertain. The CDR3 runs to 14 residues. With 4 bases removed from V and 6 bases from J, the gap between germline ends came to 15 bases. CDR3 DNA sequence: TGCGCCAGCAGTCGGGGCAGGGGCCGACAGACCCAGTACTTC. Protein: CASSRGRGRQTQYF.

The rearrangement links TRBV19 to TRBJ2-2; possible D gene TRBD1, 5 bases. The length of the CDR3 is 14 residues. Trimming pared 8 bases from V and 5 bases from J, leaving 15 bases between. The germline CDR1 and CDR2 sequences are LNHDA and SQIVND (reference sequence). CDR3 in DNA: TGTGCCAGTTCTTTCGGCAGGGAAACCGGGGAGCTGTTTTTT. Translation: CASSFGRETGELFF.

This clone was recorded only once. In DNA form, the CDR3 reads TGTGCCAGCAGTCCTAAGGGACACCGGGGGGGGACTGAAGCTTTCTTT. Its protein is CASSPKGHRGGTEAFF. This rearrangement joins TRBV27 to TRBJ1-1; D possibly corresponds to TRBD1 (6 bases). Germline CDR1 and CDR2: MNHEY and SMNVEV (reference sequence). The CDR3 is 16 amino acids. V was trimmed by 5 bases and J by 5 bases, leaving 21 bases between them.

The rearrangement links TRBV7-2 to TRBJ1-5; D is unresolved. Germline V gene data show CDR1 as SGHTA and CDR2 as FQGNSA. The length of the CDR3 is 13 residues. Trimming stripped 5 bases from V and 0 bases from J, with 5 bases between. CDR3 loop: CASSPYSNQPQHF. DNA of the CDR3: TGTGCCAGCAGCCCCTATAGCAATCAGCCCCAGCATTTT.

This clone was counted between two and nine times. The rearrangement joins TRBV7-2 to TRBJ1-2; D perhaps matches TRBD1 (5 bases). V lost 0 bases and J lost 8, with 13 bases in between. The CDR3 has 14 residues. Germline loops: CDR1 SGHTA, CDR2 FQGNSA. As DNA, the CDR3 is TGTGCCAGCAGCTTAGCGGGGTCAGGGTGGGGCTACACCTTC. Translation: CASSLAGSGWGYTF.

The chain joins TRBV5-1 to TRBJ2-7; 7 bases are a match to TRBD1. There are 15 residues in the CDR3. CDR1 and CDR2 (germline): SGHRS, YFSETQ. The V gene end was trimmed by 4 bases and the J gene end by 5 bases; junction bases not matched to a gene: 12. CDR3: CASSTFPGTVHEQYF. For the CDR3, the DNA is TGCGCCAGCAGCACCTTTCCCGGGACAGTCCACGAGCAGTACTTC.

The rearrangement links TRBV18 to TRBJ1-2; a weak D match, TRBD1 (6 bases). The germline V gene has CDR1 KGHSH and CDR2 LQKENI. Trimming pared 3 bases from V and 6 bases from J, leaving 11 bases between. The CDR3 is 13 amino acids. CDR3 sequence (DNA): TGTGCCAGCTCACCCCGGGACAAAAATGGCTACACCTTC. Translating gives CASSPRDKNGYTF.

This clone has just a few counts. The rearrangement uses TRBV9 and TRBJ2-4; TRBD2 might be the D (5 bases). With 0 bases removed from V and 7 bases from J, the gap between germline ends came to 14 bases. The CDR3 length is 15 residues. CDR1 is SGDLS, CDR2 YYNGEE, per germline. The CDR3: CASSVEGDMANIQYF. CDR3 bases: TGTGCCAGCAGCGTAGAGGGAGACATGGCCAACATTCAGTACTTC.

This clone was observed once. The CDR3 spells CASKGTGSWIQETQYF. The CDR3 DNA reads as TGTGCCAGCAAGGGGACAGGTTCATGGATCCAAGAGACCCAGTACTTC. The V call is TRBV28, the J call TRBJ2-5; 8 positions match TRBD1. The CDR3 is made up of 16 amino acids. V dropped 7 bases and J dropped 1; count of bases not matched to a gene: 11. Germline V CDR1 and CDR2: MDHEN, SYDVKM.

The chain recombines TRBV14 with TRBJ2-7; 7 nucleotides match TRBD1. The CDR3 contains 15 residues. Germline V gene data show CDR1 as SGHDN and CDR2 as FVKESK. J lost 2 bases, V lost 4 bases, and 8 bases had no gene match. The CDR3 reads CASSRRQGPTYEQYF. The CDR3 DNA reads TGTGCCAGCAGCCGGCGACAGGGTCCAACCTACGAGCAGTACTTC.

This chain joins TRBV28 and TRBJ1-2; tentative D call: TRBD1 (5 bases). CDR3 length: 14 amino acids. V lost 1 base to trimming and J lost 6 bases, with 12 bases between them. Germline V gives CDR1 MDHEN, CDR2 SYDVKM. The CDR3 reads CASSLSPGRNGYTF. CDR3 sequence (DNA): TGTGCCAGCAGTTTATCCCCAGGGAGGAATGGCTACACCTTC.